The 21 T cell receptor beta chains below come from one sample, sequenced in a study of blood T cell repertoires in COVID-19. Profiling relied on immunoSEQ multiplex PCR, and the TCRdb table lists in-frame clones only, not all of them. The table lists a few hundred thousand clones, over 75% of them singletons, with roughly 7.8% in the top ten. Sequencing was done on a sample of peripheral blood. The receptors stem from a human donor in a cohort sampled during active COVID-19.

This clone was counted a few times. The chain couples TRBV5-4 to TRBJ2-1; 10 bases line up with TRBD2. Per germline, CDR1 SGHNT and CDR2 YYREEE (reference sequence). V gave up 2 bases and J gave up 4 bases; unmatched junction bases: 3. CDR3 length: 15 residues. CDR3 bases: TGTGCCAGCAGCTTAATAGCGGGGGGTTACAATGAGCAGTTCTTC. As protein: CASSLIAGGYNEQFF.

V usage is TRBV2 and J usage is TRBJ1-4; 7 bases are shared with TRBD1. Losses at the gene ends were 6 bases for V and 4 bases for J; bases not matched to a gene: 5. The CDR3 loop spans 14 amino acids. Looked up from germline, CDR1 is SNHLY and CDR2 is FYNNEI. The CDR3 loop is CASREDRNNEKLFF. CDR3 DNA: TGTGCCAGCAGGGAGGACAGGAATAATGAAAAACTGTTTTTT.

This rearrangement joins TRBV4-2 to TRBJ1-5, with a possible D match to TRBD1 (5 bases). The germline gives CDR1 LGHNA, CDR2 YNFKEQ. The CDR3 covers 14 residues. The V end lost 3 bases, the J end lost 4 bases, and 10 bases lay between the germline ends. The DNA of the CDR3 is TGTGCCAGCAGCCATGGAGGGGAAAATCAGCCCCAGCATTTT. Protein product: CASSHGGENQPQHF.

This rearrangement joins TRBV7-3 to TRBJ1-1; D gene ambiguous. The CDR3 runs 14 residues. V lost 4 bases and J 3 bases, leaving 12 bases between the germline ends. Per the germline V gene, CDR1 is SGHTA and CDR2 is FQGTGA. The CDR3 sequence is CASSSSGLDTEAFF. The DNA for the CDR3 is TGTGCCAGCAGCTCCAGTGGGCTCGACACTGAAGCTTTCTTT.

V usage is TRBV5-4 and J usage is TRBJ1-1; maybe TRBD1 (5 bases). The germline V gene has CDR1 SGHNT and CDR2 YYREEE (reference sequence). The CDR3 is 15 amino acids. V shed 0 bases and J shed 0 bases, with 9 bases lying between them. The CDR3 protein is CASSLDSTVNTEAFF. The CDR3, as DNA: TGTGCCAGCAGCTTGGACTCGACAGTGAACACTGAAGCTTTCTTT.

The chain combines TRBV6-5 with TRBJ1-1; D gene ambiguous. V lost 6 bases to trimming and J lost 1 base, with 12 bases between them. There are 14 residues in the CDR3. Germline values: CDR1 MNHEY, CDR2 SVGAGI. The CDR3 spells CASRGGDPNTEAFF. The CDR3 DNA sequence: TGTGCCAGCAGAGGCGGCGATCCGAACACTGAAGCTTTCTTT.

This clone was seen only once. The rearrangement joins TRBV21-1 to TRBJ2-7; TRBD2 is the table's D call, not checked against the DNA. TRBV21-1 corresponds to a pseudogene. The CDR3 length is 16 residues. The CDR3 sequence is CASIWTTLLACHEQYF. In DNA form, the CDR3 reads TGTGCCAGCATATGGACGACTTTACTAGCTTGTCACGAGCAGTACTTC.

V usage is TRBV30 and J usage is TRBJ1-4, with TRBD1 matching over 8 bases. The germline V gene encodes CDR1 GTSNPN and CDR2 SVGIG (reference sequence). This CDR3 comprises 15 residues. Losses at the gene ends were 3 bases for V and 3 bases for J; bases not matched to a gene: 6. Here the CDR3 DNA reads TGTGCCTGGAGAGCCGGGACAGGCTCTAATGAAAAACTGTTTTTT. This translates into CAWRAGTGSNEKLFF. The variable domain in full, completed from reference TRBV30 and TRBJ1-4, reads SQTIHQWPATLVQPVGSPLSLECTVEGTSNPNLYWYRQAAGRGLQLLFYSVGIGQISSEVPQNLSASRPQDRQFILSSKKLLLSDSGFYLCAWRAGTGSNEKLFFGSGTQLSVL.

The chain uses TRBV4-2 and TRBJ1-1, with 9 bases lining up with TRBD1. There are 14 residues in the CDR3. Per the germline V gene, CDR1 is LGHNA and CDR2 is YNFKEQ. The V gene end was trimmed by 2 bases and the J gene end by 8 bases; junction bases not matched to a gene: 6. The CDR3 nucleotides read TGTGCCAGCAGCCAAAGGACAGGGGTGGCCGAAGCTTTCTTT. It encodes CASSQRTGVAEAFF.

The gene calls are TRBV21-1 and TRBJ2-6; TRBD1 was called by the table and not checked on the DNA. TRBV21-1 is annotated as a pseudogene. The CDR3 extends over 18 amino acids. This CDR3 is CASVLSGDRDSGANVLTF. CDR3 DNA sequence: TGTGCCAGCGTACTATCGGGGGACAGGGACTCTGGGGCCAACGTCCTGACTTTC.

The DNA of the CDR3 is TGTGCCAGCAGCCGTCCCGGCTCTGGAAACACCATATATTTT. Protein: CASSRPGSGNTIYF. This sequence joins TRBV7-9 and TRBJ1-3; D is ambiguous. Looked up from germline, CDR1 is SEHNR and CDR2 is FQNEAQ (reference sequence). Between the trimmed V and J ends, which lost 5 bases and 0 bases, there was a span of 8 bases. The CDR3 loop spans 14 amino acids.

V gene TRBV3-1 (or the pseudogene TRBV3-2) combines with J gene TRBJ1-3; 7 bases fit TRBD1. Trimming removed 6 bases from V and 1 base from J; junction bases left unmatched: 6. The CDR3 spans 15 residues. Germline CDR1 and CDR2: LGHDT and YNNKEL (reference sequence). CDR3 protein: CASRRETGSGNTIYF. The CDR3 DNA follows: TGTGCCAGCAGACGCGAGACAGGGTCTGGAAACACCATATATTTT.

The chain uses TRBV9 and TRBJ2-7, with TRBD1 matching 8 bases. CDR1 and CDR2 from the germline V gene are SGDLS and YYNGEE. After removal of 2 bases from V and 6 bases from J, the junction contained 16 bases not matched to a gene. This CDR3 comprises 17 residues. The CDR3 loop reads CASSVSPKGQGVVEQYF. In nucleotides, the CDR3 is TGTGCCAGCAGCGTCAGTCCCAAAGGACAGGGCGTCGTCGAGCAGTACTTC.

The chain is built from TRBV3-1 (or the pseudogene TRBV3-2) and TRBJ2-7, with D possibly TRBD1 on 6 matching bases. The germline V and J ends were trimmed by 0 bases and 0 bases, with 9 bases remaining between them. Germline-derived CDR1 and CDR2 are LGHDT and YNNKEL (reference sequence). The CDR3 is 15 residues long. The CDR3 reads CASSQEDRSSYEQYF. CDR3 sequence (DNA): TGTGCCAGCAGCCAAGAAGACAGGAGCTCCTACGAGCAGTACTTC.

The J gene is TRBJ1-1, the V gene TRBV5-1, with TRBD1 matching 11 bases. The CDR3 is 21 residues long. V gave up 1 base and J gave up 1 base; unmatched junction bases: 18. Per the germline V gene, CDR1 is SGHRS and CDR2 is YFSETQ. This chain's CDR3 is CASSLRPHISDRGLKNTEAFF. CDR3 nucleotides: TGCGCCAGCAGCTTGAGGCCCCACATCTCGGACAGGGGGCTAAAGAACACTGAAGCTTTCTTT.

The V gene is TRBV6-5, the J gene TRBJ2-1; 12 positions match TRBD1. The CDR3 covers 13 residues. In germline, CDR1 is MNHEY, CDR2 SVGAGI. V shed 6 bases and J 9 bases; nucleotides not matched to a gene: 3. The CDR3 is CASRGQGAIEQFF. CDR3 coding DNA: TGTGCCAGCAGGGGACAGGGGGCGATTGAGCAGTTCTTC.

This chain joins TRBV5-1 and TRBJ2-7, with D possibly being TRBD1 (6 bases). The CDR3 length is 14 residues. Deletions cut 4 bases from V and 4 bases from J, with 15 bases between. Looked up from germline, CDR1 is SGHRS and CDR2 is YFSETQ. CDR3 bases: TGCGCCAGCAGCATTTCGGACAGTTTTTACGAGCAGTACTTC. Residues: CASSISDSFYEQYF. The full variable domain, its missing parts supplied by reference TRBV5-1 and TRBJ2-7, is KAGVTQTPRYLIKTRGQQVTLSCSPISGHRSVSWYQQTPGQGLQFLFEYFSETQRNKGNFPGRFSGRQFSNSRSEMNVSTLELGDSALYLCASSISDSFYEQYFGPGTRLTVT.

This chain uses TRBV28 with TRBJ2-7; tentatively, D is TRBD2 (5 bases). The CDR3 has 13 amino acids. CDR1 and CDR2 (germline): MDHEN, SYDVKM. Trimming shortened V by 6 bases and J by 4 bases, and 13 bases separated the two germline ends. The CDR3 nucleotides read TGTGCCAGCAGCCTATCTGGACTGTACGAGCAGTACTTC. Amino acid sequence: CASSLSGLYEQYF.

The chain links TRBV11-3 to TRBJ2-7, with D perhaps matching TRBD2 (5 bases). CDR1 and CDR2 from the germline V gene are SGHNT and YENEEA. This CDR3 comprises 15 residues. Trimming took 4 bases from V and 5 from J, leaving 18 bases between them. In nucleotides, the CDR3 is TGTGCCAGCAGCTCGGACCGGGAATATATCCACGAGCAGTACTTC. It encodes CASSSDREYIHEQYF.

This chain joins TRBV9 and TRBJ2-2, with TRBD1 matching 8 bases. The trim removed 1 base at V and 6 bases at J, leaving 5 bases unmatched. The CDR3 covers 15 residues. CDR1 is SGDLS and CDR2 is YYNGEE in the germline V gene. The CDR3, as DNA: TGTGCCAGCAGCGTAAGGACAGGGACGCCCGGGGAGCTGTTTTTT. Encoded protein: CASSVRTGTPGELFF.

The CDR3 sequence: CAWSLRDRGPLSNQPQHF. In nucleotides, the CDR3 is TGTGCCTGGAGCCTCCGGGACAGGGGGCCGTTAAGCAATCAGCCCCAGCATTTT. This rearrangement joins TRBV30 to TRBJ1-5; 12 nucleotides match TRBD1. J lost 1 base, V lost 3 bases, and 10 bases had no gene match. The CDR3 spans 18 residues. CDR1 GTSNPN and CDR2 SVGIG come from the germline V gene (reference sequence). Drawing the rest from reference TRBV30 and TRBJ1-5, the complete variable domain is SQTIHQWPATLVQPVGSPLSLECTVEGTSNPNLYWYRQAAGRGLQLLFYSVGIGQISSEVPQNLSASRPQDRQFILSSKKLLLSDSGFYLCAWSLRDRGPLSNQPQHFGDGTRLSIL.